This TCR beta chain was recovered during a study of blood T cells in healthy people across ages. The CDR3 runs 13 residues. The V gene lost 6 bases and the J gene lost 6 bases, with 15 bases spanning the gap. CDR1 DFQATT and CDR2 SNEGSKA come from the germline V gene (reference sequence). The use of a sample-barcoded 5' primer and a J-beta primer mix characterized a second PCR of roughly 7 to 11 cycles. Via MiXCR, TCRdb re-called the 5' RACE reads, giving one row per CDR3 protein. Here the sample spans roughly 410,000 distinct CDR3 sequences, 50% to 60% being singletons. This receptor was taken from a man in his 60s in good health. Sequenced sample: blood. The gene calls are TRBV20-1 and TRBJ2-1; the D is unclear. The chain's CDR3 is CSAPRLLSNEQFF. Written as DNA, the CDR3 is TGCAGTGCGCCTCGACTTTTAAGCAATGAGCAGTTCTTC.